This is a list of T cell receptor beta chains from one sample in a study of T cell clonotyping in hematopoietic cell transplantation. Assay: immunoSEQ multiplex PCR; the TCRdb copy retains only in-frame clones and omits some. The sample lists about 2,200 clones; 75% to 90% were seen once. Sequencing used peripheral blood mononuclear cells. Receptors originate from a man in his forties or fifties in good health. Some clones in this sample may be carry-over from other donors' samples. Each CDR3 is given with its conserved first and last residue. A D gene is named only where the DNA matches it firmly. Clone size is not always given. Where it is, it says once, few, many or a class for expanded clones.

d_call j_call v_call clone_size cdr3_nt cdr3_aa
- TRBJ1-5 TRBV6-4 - TGTGCCAGCAGTGACTCGATCCGCAGCGGCAATCAGCCCCAGCATTTT CASSDSIRSGNQPQHF
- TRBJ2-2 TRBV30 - TGTGCCTGGTCGACCTTTGCGGCCGGGGAGCTGTTTTTT CAWSTFAAGELFF
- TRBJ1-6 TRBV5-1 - TGCGCCAGCAGCTTGGAGCGGTTAGAAAATAATTCACCCCTCCACTTT CASSLERLENNSPLHF
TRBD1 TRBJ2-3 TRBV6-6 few TGTGCCAGCAGTTCGCACAGGGGGACCACAGATACGCAGTATTTT CASSSHRGTTDTQYF
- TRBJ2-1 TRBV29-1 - TGCAGCGCCAGAAGAATTGAGCAGTTCTTC CSARRIEQFF
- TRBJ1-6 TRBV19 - TGTGCCAGTAGCGCGGACGGCCTCGTGGGCAATTCACCCCTCCACTTT CASSADGLVGNSPLHF
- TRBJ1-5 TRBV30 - TGTGCCTGGAGTCCCGTAGGAGGCCTAAATCAGCCCCAGCATTTT CAWSPVGGLNQPQHF
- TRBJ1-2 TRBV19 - TGTGCCAGTAATGACGGCGGGTTAGGCTACACCTTC CASNDGGLGYTF
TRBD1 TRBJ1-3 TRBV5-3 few TGTGCCAGAAGCGGAAGGGACAGGGGGGGTTCTGGAAACACCATATATTTT CARSGRDRGGSGNTIYF
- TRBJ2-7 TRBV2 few TGTGCCAGCAGTGAAAGGGTGACTAAAACCTACGAGCAGTACTTC CASSERVTKTYEQYF
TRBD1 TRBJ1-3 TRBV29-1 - TGCAGCGTTGTAGAGGGGGCGTCGGGAAACACCATATATTTT CSVVEGASGNTIYF
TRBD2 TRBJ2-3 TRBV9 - TGTGCCAGCAGCCCCCCCAAGGGACTAGCGGGAGAGCGAATAGATACGCAGTATTTT CASSPPKGLAGERIDTQYF
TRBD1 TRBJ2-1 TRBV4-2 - TGTGCCAGCAGCCAAGACCCGACAGGGTACGATGAGCAGTTCTTC CASSQDPTGYDEQFF
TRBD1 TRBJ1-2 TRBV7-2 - TGTGCCAGCAGCCCCTGGGGACAGGCTAACTATGGCTACACCTTC CASSPWGQANYGYTF
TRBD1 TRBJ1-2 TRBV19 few TGTGCCAGTAGCTTCTGGGGACAGGGCTTCGATGGCTACACCTTC CASSFWGQGFDGYTF
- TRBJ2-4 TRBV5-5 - TGTGCCAGCAGCTTGAATCCACGTGGGAACATTCAGTACTTC CASSLNPRGNIQYF
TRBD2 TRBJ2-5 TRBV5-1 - TGCGCCAGCAGCTTTCGGGGGGAGGAGACCCAGTACTTC CASSFRGEETQYF
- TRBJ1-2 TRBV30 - TGTGCCTGGAGTTCGAACTATGGCTACACCTTC CAWSSNYGYTF
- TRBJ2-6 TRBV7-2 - TGTGCCAGCAGCTTATGGGGGGGCGGGGCCAACGTCCTGACTTTC CASSLWGGGANVLTF
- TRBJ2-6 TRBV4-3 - TGCGCCAGCAGCCAAGGAGACATCTCTGGGGCCAACGTCCTGACTTTC CASSQGDISGANVLTF
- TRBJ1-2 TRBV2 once TGTGCCAGCACGGACAGCCGGAACTATGGCTACACCTTC CASTDSRNYGYTF
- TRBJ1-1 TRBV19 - TGTGCCAGTAGTACCCAGGGTTCTCTGAACACTGAAGCTTTCTTT CASSTQGSLNTEAFF
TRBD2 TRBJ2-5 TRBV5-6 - TGTGCCAGCAGCTTGGCGGGGGGGTTACAAGAGACCCAGTACTTC CASSLAGGLQETQYF
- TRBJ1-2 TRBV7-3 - TGTGCCAGCAGCCAGGACAGTAACTATGGCTACACCTTC CASSQDSNYGYTF
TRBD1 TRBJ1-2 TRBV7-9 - TGTGCCAGCAGCTTATCAAACAGGGGTTATGGCTACACCTTC CASSLSNRGYGYTF
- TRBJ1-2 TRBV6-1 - TGTGCCAGCAGTGAAACCGGTTGGTATGGCTACACCTTC CASSETGWYGYTF
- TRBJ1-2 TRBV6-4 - TGTGCCAGCAGTGACACCCCCCAAGCCCTCTATGGCTACACCTTC CASSDTPQALYGYTF
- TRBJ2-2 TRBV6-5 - TGTGCCAGCACCCAGCGGCGTTACACCGGGGAGCTGTTTTTT CASTQRRYTGELFF
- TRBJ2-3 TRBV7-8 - TGTGCCAGCCGGGCAGGGCTGTATTTT CASRAGLYF
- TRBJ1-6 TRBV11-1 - TGTGCCAGCAGCTTTCCCGGGATTTCACCCCTCCACTTT CASSFPGISPLHF
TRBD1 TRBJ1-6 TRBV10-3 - TGTGCCATCAGTGTAGGGACAGGGGACTCACCCCTCCACTTT CAISVGTGDSPLHF
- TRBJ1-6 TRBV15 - TGTGCCACCAGCAGAGGAGACAGCAATAATTCACCCCTCCACTTT CATSRGDSNNSPLHF
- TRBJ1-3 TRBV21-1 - TGTGCCAGCAGCAATCCCAATAGGGGACAGGGAAACACCATATATTTT CASSNPNRGQGNTIYF
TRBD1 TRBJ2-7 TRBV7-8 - TGTGCCAGCAGCTTCCGGGACAGGGTAGGAGAGCAGTACTTC CASSFRDRVGEQYF
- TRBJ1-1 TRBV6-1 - TGTGCCAGCAGTGCCCTCCAGGGTCTTGGCACTGAAGCTTTCTTT CASSALQGLGTEAFF
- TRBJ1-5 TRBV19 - TGTGCCAGTAGTGCCGTGACAGCTAGCAATCAGCCCCAGCATTTT CASSAVTASNQPQHF
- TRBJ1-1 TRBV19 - TGTGCCAGTAGTAATGCTGGACGGGGGAACACTGAAGCTTTCTTT CASSNAGRGNTEAFF
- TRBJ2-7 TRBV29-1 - TGCAGCGTTGAAGCTCCGGCCTCCTACGAGCAGTACTTC CSVEAPASYEQYF
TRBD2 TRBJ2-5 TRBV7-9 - TGTGCCAGCAGCCCTTCATTGCGGGGGACGGAGGCCCAGTACTTC CASSPSLRGTEAQYF
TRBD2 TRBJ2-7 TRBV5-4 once TGTGCCAGCAGCTGGGGCGGGGGGCAAGCCTACGAGCAGTACTTC CASSWGGGQAYEQYF
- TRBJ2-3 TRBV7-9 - TGTGCCAGCAGGGAAGGGACAGATACGCAGTATTTT CASREGTDTQYF
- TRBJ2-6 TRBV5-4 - TGTGCCAGCAGCAGAAAACTCTCTGGGGCCAACGTCCTGACTTTC CASSRKLSGANVLTF